This is a list of T cell receptor beta chains from one sample in a study of cytomegalovirus exposure and HLA in healthy donors. Produced via immunoSEQ multiplex PCR; TCRdb's table is partial and in-frame only. The table includes under 300,000 clones, about 93% detected once. Input material: PBMCs. These receptors were collected from a girl aged 2-10 years in good health and CMV-seronegative. The CDR3 runs from the conserved cysteine through the conserved F or W. Each record gives: J gene, clone size, D gene, V gene, CDR3 protein, CDR3 DNA. The D gene is left open where the match is weak. Only some rows state a clone size, as once, few, many or a class for expanded clones.

TRBJ1-2,.,.,TRBV6-5,CASLKAGGGYTF,TGTGCCAGTCTGAAGGCTGGCGGCGGCTACACCTTC
TRBJ2-3,.,TRBD2,TRBV10-1,CASSEVAGGPGDTQYF,TGCGCCAGCAGTGAAGTCGCGGGGGGGCCGGGAGATACGCAGTATTTT
TRBJ2-5,.,.,TRBV19,CASSSGLQETQYF,TGTGCCAGTAGTAGCGGGTTGCAAGAGACCCAGTACTTC
TRBJ2-5,.,.,TRBV19,CASSIAGKETQYF,TGTGCCAGTAGTATAGCGGGAAAAGAGACCCAGTACTTC
TRBJ2-7,.,TRBD1,TRBV29-1,CSVEWTGGLYEQYF,TGCAGCGTTGAATGGACAGGGGGCCTCTACGAGCAGTACTTC
TRBJ2-3,once,.,TRBV4-2,CASSPEPTDTQYF,TGTGCCAGCAGCCCCGAGCCCACAGATACGCAGTATTTT
TRBJ1-3,.,.,TRBV30,CAWSVALQGGGNTIYF,TGTGCCTGGAGTGTGGCACTACAGGGTGGAGGAAACACCATATATTTT
TRBJ1-4,.,TRBD1,TRBV6-6,CASSYYPGGEKLFF,TGTGCCAGCAGTTACTACCCAGGGGGTGAAAAACTGTTTTTT
TRBJ2-1,.,TRBD1,TRBV25-1,CASSEDRAIYNEQFF,TGTGCCAGCAGTGAGGACAGGGCGATCTACAATGAGCAGTTCTTC
TRBJ2-7,.,TRBD1,TRBV18,CASSPWDRGLGEQYF,TGTGCCAGCTCACCATGGGACAGGGGGCTTGGCGAGCAGTACTTC